This TCR beta chain was found in a study of blood T cell repertoires in COVID-19. About the study: Nucleic acid was either cDNA or gDNA, and it came from T cells, B-cell-depleted T cells, or PBMCs.

The table came from immunoSEQ multiplex PCR; TCRdb's copy has only in-frame clones and leaves some out. The table lists 270,000 or so clones, 85% to 90% of them singletons, with 11% in the top ten. Trimming stripped 3 bases from V and 7 bases from J, with 12 bases between. This CDR3 region has 14 residues. Germline V gene sequence: CDR1 KGHSH, CDR2 LQKENI. Recruited during active infection, patients (from Seattle) were subsequently followed longitudinally. Sequences were obtained from peripheral blood. V is TRBV18 and J is TRBJ2-2; tentatively, D is TRBD2 (5 bases). The origin of this receptor is a woman aged 30 to 39 with COVID-19, enrolled during active disease. CDR3 sequence: CASSPEGRDGELFF. CDR3 coding DNA: TGTGCCAGCTCACCTGAGGGTCGGGACGGGGAGCTGTTTTTT.